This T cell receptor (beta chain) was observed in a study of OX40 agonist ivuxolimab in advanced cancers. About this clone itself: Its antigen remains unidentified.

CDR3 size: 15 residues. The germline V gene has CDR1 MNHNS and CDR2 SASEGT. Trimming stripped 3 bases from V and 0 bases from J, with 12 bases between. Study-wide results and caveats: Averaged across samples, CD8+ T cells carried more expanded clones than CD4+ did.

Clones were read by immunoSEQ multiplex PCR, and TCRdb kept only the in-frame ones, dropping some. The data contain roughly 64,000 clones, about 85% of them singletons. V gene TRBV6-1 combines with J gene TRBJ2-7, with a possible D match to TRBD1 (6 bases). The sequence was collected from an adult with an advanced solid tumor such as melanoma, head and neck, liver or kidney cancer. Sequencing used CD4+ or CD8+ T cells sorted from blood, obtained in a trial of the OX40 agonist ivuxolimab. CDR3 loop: CASSDLTGSSYEQYF. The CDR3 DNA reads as TGTGCCAGCAGTGACCTTACAGGGTCCTCCTACGAGCAGTACTTC.